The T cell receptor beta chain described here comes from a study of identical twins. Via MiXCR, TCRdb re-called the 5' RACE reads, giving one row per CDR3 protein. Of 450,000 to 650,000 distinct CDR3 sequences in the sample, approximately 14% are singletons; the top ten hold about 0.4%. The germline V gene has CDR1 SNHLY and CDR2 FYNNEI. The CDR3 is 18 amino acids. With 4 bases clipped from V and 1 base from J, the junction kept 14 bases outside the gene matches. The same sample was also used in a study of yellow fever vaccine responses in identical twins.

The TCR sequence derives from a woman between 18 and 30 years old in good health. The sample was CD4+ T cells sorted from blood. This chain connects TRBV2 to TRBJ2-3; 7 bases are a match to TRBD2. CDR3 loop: CASSVEASGGRRTDTQYF. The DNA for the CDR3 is TGTGCCAGCAGTGTGGAAGCTAGCGGTGGAAGACGCACAGATACGCAGTATTTT.